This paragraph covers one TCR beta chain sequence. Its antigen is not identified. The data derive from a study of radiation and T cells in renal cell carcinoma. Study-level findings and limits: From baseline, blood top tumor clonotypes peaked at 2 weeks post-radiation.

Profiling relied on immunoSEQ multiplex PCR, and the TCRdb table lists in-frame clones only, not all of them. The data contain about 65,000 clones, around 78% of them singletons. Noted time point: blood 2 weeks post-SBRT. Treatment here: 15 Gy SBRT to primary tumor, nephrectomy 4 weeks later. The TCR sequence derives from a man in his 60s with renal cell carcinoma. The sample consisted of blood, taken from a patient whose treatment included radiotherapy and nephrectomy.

As DNA, the CDR3 is TGCAGCGTCCCAGACAGGAACACTGAAGCTTTCTTT. The encoded protein is CSVPDRNTEAFF. The rearrangement joins TRBV29-1 to TRBJ1-1, with D possibly TRBD1 on 5 matching bases. Germline V gene data show CDR1 as SQVTM and CDR2 as ANQGSEA. Trimming removed 6 bases from V and 1 base from J, with 9 bases in between. This CDR3 has 12 residues.